Below are 3 T cell receptor beta chains sequenced from a single sample in a study of T cell responses to AZD1222 COVID-19 vaccine. Sequencing used immunoSEQ multiplex PCR; TCRdb keeps in-frame clones, though not all of them. The table shows about 220,000 clones, with just over 90% occurring only once. The sample in question was peripheral blood, obtained on day 0 of MenACWY control vaccination. The receptors here all came from an adult in good health.

For the CDR3, the DNA is TGTGCCAGCAGCCCATACAGGGGGCCCATCGAAAAACTGTTTTTT. It encodes CASSPYRGPIEKLFF. The chain is built from TRBV7-2 and TRBJ1-4; 9 bases are a match to TRBD1. CDR3 length: 15 residues. Losses at the gene ends were 5 bases for V and 8 bases for J; bases not matched to a gene: 9. Germline assignment: CDR1 SGHTA and CDR2 FQGNSA.

The chain couples TRBV25-1 to TRBJ2-5; no clear D gene. CDR1 is MGHDK and CDR2 is SYGVNS in the germline V gene. The CDR3 extends over 12 amino acids. With 10 bases removed from V and 4 bases from J, the gap between germline ends came to 13 bases. The DNA for the CDR3 is TGTGCCAACAAGGCACGAGCAGAGACCCAGTACTTC. It is translated as CANKARAETQYF.

The CDR3 protein is CASSKGGLRGSPLHF. The CDR3 nucleotides read TGTGCCAGCAGCAAGGGGGGCTTAAGGGGTTCACCCCTCCACTTT. V gene TRBV7-3 combines with J gene TRBJ1-6; D is possibly TRBD1 (6 bases). Trimming cost V 5 bases and J 9 bases, with 17 bases left between them. Germline assignment: CDR1 SGHTA and CDR2 FQGTGA. The CDR3 length is 15 residues.